This entry lists 25 T cell receptor beta chains sequenced from one sample in a study of cytomegalovirus exposure and HLA in healthy donors. Primers: 60 Vbeta forward and 13 Jbeta reverse. Clones were sequenced by immunoSEQ multiplex PCR, and TCRdb holds only the in-frame ones, with some missing. The sample records roughly 200,000 clones, 87% being singletons. Sequencing was performed on PBMCs. Receptors originate from a man younger than 45 in good health and CMV-seronegative.

This sequence joins TRBV27 and TRBJ1-3, with 12 nucleotides matching TRBD1. From germline, CDR1 is MNHEY and CDR2 SMNVEV (reference sequence). Unmatched junction bases numbered 5, after V lost 0 bases and J lost 8 bases. This CDR3 is built from 16 residues. As DNA, the CDR3 is TGTGCCAGCAGTTTATCGGGACAGGGGGCCCACCACACCATATATTTT. Translating it yields CASSLSGQGAHHTIYF.

The chain joins TRBV6-4 to TRBJ2-1, with TRBD2 as a possible D gene (5 bases). The CDR3 runs to 13 residues. The V end lost 3 bases, the J end lost 4 bases, and 7 bases lay between the germline ends. The germline V gene encodes CDR1 MRHNA and CDR2 SNTAGT. The CDR3, as DNA: TGTGCCAGCAGTGAGGCGGGTTACAATGAGCAGTTCTTC. This translates into CASSEAGYNEQFF.

The chain carries TRBV28 and TRBJ2-2, with D possibly matching TRBD1 (6 bases). The CDR3 totals 14 residues. Germline CDR1 and CDR2: MDHEN and SYDVKM. Trimming took off 5 bases at V and 2 bases at J, with 9 bases between the two ends. CDR3 sequence: CASSVGQNTGELFF. CDR3 DNA sequence: TGTGCCAGCAGTGTGGGACAAAACACCGGGGAGCTGTTTTTT.

V is TRBV4-3 and J is TRBJ2-1; 7 bases line up with TRBD1. The junction had 9 bases not matched to a gene; V was cut back by 4 bases and J by 6 bases. The CDR3 loop spans 15 amino acids. Germline V gene lookup returns CDR1 LGHNA and CDR2 YSLEER. Written as DNA, the CDR3 is TGCGCCAGCAGCCCCCGTGAGACAGGGTCCAATGAGCAGTTCTTC. The encoded protein is CASSPRETGSNEQFF.

V is TRBV10-3 and J is TRBJ2-1, with 9 nucleotides matching TRBD1. The V gene's germline CDR1 is ENHRY and CDR2 SYGVKD. J lost 7 bases, V lost 3 bases, and 4 bases had no gene match. The CDR3 runs to 14 residues. This CDR3 reads CAISEQGARNEQFF. The CDR3, as DNA: TGTGCCATCAGTGAACAGGGGGCCCGGAATGAGCAGTTCTTC.

The chain carries TRBV5-1 and TRBJ1-1, with 8 bases fitting TRBD1. Trimming removed 4 bases from V and 0 bases from J; junction bases left unmatched: 2. The CDR3 contains 14 residues. CDR1 is SGHRS, CDR2 YFSETQ, per germline. The CDR3 sequence: CASSGGQVNTEAFF. As DNA, the CDR3 is TGCGCCAGCAGCGGGGGACAGGTGAACACTGAAGCTTTCTTT. Supplemented by reference TRBV5-1 and TRBJ1-1, the full variable domain reads KAGVTQTPRYLIKTRGQQVTLSCSPISGHRSVSWYQQTPGQGLQFLFEYFSETQRNKGNFPGRFSGRQFSNSRSEMNVSTLELGDSALYLCASSGGQVNTEAFFGQGTRLTVV.

The CDR3 coding sequence is TGTGCCAGCAGCTTGGACGGCGGGAGGAGCTACGAGCAGTACTTC. Translating it yields CASSLDGGRSYEQYF. The chain recombines TRBV5-4 with TRBJ2-7, with 8 bases aligning to TRBD2. J gave up 3 bases and V 0 bases, and 5 bases lay outside the gene matches. CDR1 is SGHNT, CDR2 YYREEE, per germline (reference sequence). The CDR3 has 15 amino acids.

This clone was recorded only once. The CDR3 DNA sequence: TGTGCCTGGAGGACAGGGGGTGGCGGCTACACCTTC. It yields the protein CAWRTGGGGYTF. The chain carries TRBV30 and TRBJ1-2; 9 bases are shared with TRBD1. The CDR3 totals 12 residues. Germline-derived CDR1 and CDR2 are GTSNPN and SVGIG (reference sequence). V shed 3 bases and J 8 bases; nucleotides not matched to a gene: 4.

J is TRBJ2-7 and V is TRBV10-2; D is possibly TRBD1 (5 bases). The CDR3 contains 13 residues. V was cut by 7 bases and J by 3 bases, with 13 bases left in between. Germline CDR1 reads WSHSY; CDR2 reads SAAADI. The chain's CDR3 is CASTQTVYYEQYF. The DNA for the CDR3 is TGCGCCAGCACCCAGACAGTATACTACGAGCAGTACTTC.

As DNA, the CDR3 is TGCGCCAGCAAAGAGGGCGCTTATTCAGATACGCAGTATTTT. This codes for CASKEGAYSDTQYF. The V and J genes are TRBV5-1 and TRBJ2-3; possibly TRBD2 for D (5 bases). The CDR3 is 14 residues long. V was clipped by 6 bases and J by 4 bases, with 15 bases between them. Per germline, CDR1 SGHRS and CDR2 YFSETQ.

With regard to this clone: Sequence at one end of the junction differs from germline and may be a read error. The chain joins TRBV27 to TRBJ2-6; 9 nucleotides line up with TRBD1. Germline V gives CDR1 MNHEY, CDR2 SMNVEV (reference sequence). CDR3 size: 21 residues. CDR3 sequence (DNA): TGTGCCAGCAGTTTATGGGGACAGGGTGTGATCCTCGCCTCTGGAGCCAACGTCCTGACTTTC. It yields the protein CASSLWGQGVILASGANVLTF.

The chain couples TRBV7-9 to TRBJ2-7; the D gene is possibly TRBD2 (6 bases). Germline lookup yields CDR1 SEHNR and CDR2 FQNEAQ (reference sequence). V lost 3 bases to trimming and J lost 0 bases, with 15 bases between them. The CDR3 runs to 16 residues. The CDR3 loop reads CASSLGDLRDSYEQYF. CDR3 in DNA: TGTGCCAGCAGCTTGGGCGACTTGCGGGACTCCTACGAGCAGTACTTC.

CDR3: CASSGRTGANYEQYF. CDR3 sequence (DNA): TGTGCCAGCAGTGGTAGAACAGGCGCAAACTACGAGCAGTACTTC. The genes are TRBV6-1 and TRBJ2-7, with a weak D call TRBD1 (5 bases). The length of the CDR3 is 15 residues. Germline V gene data show CDR1 as MNHNS and CDR2 as SASEGT. V dropped 4 bases and J dropped 3 bases, with 16 bases sitting between them.

CDR3 sequence (DNA): TGTGCCAGCAGTTTTCCTAGCGGGAGAAATGAGCAGTTCTTC. Amino acids: CASSFPSGRNEQFF. This sequence joins TRBV28 and TRBJ2-1; TRBD2 agrees at 10 bases. Germline V gene data show CDR1 as MDHEN and CDR2 as SYDVKM. J gave up 7 bases and V 3 bases, and 3 bases lay outside the gene matches. This CDR3 is built from 14 residues.

The V call is TRBV6-5, the J call TRBJ2-6, with D unclear. Trimming left V 3 bases short and J 0 bases short, with 3 bases between. The CDR3 loop spans 14 amino acids. In germline, CDR1 is MNHEY, CDR2 SVGAGI. The CDR3 DNA reads TGTGCCAGCAGTTATAGCTCTGGGGCCAACGTCCTGACTTTC. This sequence encodes CASSYSSGANVLTF.

The rearrangement joins TRBV21-1 to TRBJ2-7; no check of the table's D call, TRBD2, against the DNA was made. TRBV21-1 is labeled a pseudogene. The CDR3 is 24 amino acids. The CDR3 nucleotides read TGTGCCAGCAGCAAAGAGGAGGTTGGGGACAACTCCAGACTAGCGGGAGGACGGTCGTCCGAGCAGTACTTC. Amino acids: CASSKEEVGDNSRLAGGRSSEQYF.

CDR3 nucleotides: TGCGCCAGCAGCCACCCCGGCGGCAGGGGCTACGAGCAGTACTTC. This gives the protein CASSHPGGRGYEQYF. The rearrangement links TRBV4-1 to TRBJ2-7; maybe TRBD1 (6 bases). Germline V gene data show CDR1 as MGHRA and CDR2 as YSYEKL. The CDR3 is 15 residues long. Deletions cut 3 bases from V and 3 bases from J, with 15 bases between.

The rearrangement links TRBV2 to TRBJ1-4; D possibly corresponds to TRBD1 (5 bases). The CDR3 is 13 residues long. V gave up 6 bases and J gave up 3 bases, with 8 bases separating them. CDR1 is SNHLY and CDR2 is FYNNEI in the germline V gene. The CDR3 DNA follows: TGTGCCAGCAGGGGGGAGGCTAATGAAAAACTGTTTTTT. As protein: CASRGEANEKLFF.

Only one count was recorded for this clone. The genes are TRBV15 and TRBJ2-7; 13 bases align to TRBD2. V gave up 0 bases and J gave up 0 bases; unmatched junction bases: 14. Germline-derived CDR1 and CDR2 are LNHNV and YYDKDF (reference sequence). The CDR3 is made up of 21 amino acids. CDR3 in DNA: TGTGCCACCAGCAGAGATCGGGAGGGGACTAGCGGGACTTGGAGCTCCTACGAGCAGTACTTC. Protein: CATSRDREGTSGTWSSYEQYF. Variable domain in full (rest from reference TRBV15 and TRBJ2-7): DAMVIQNPRYQVTQFGKPVTLSCSQTLNHNVMYWYQQKSSQAPKLLFHYYDKDFNNEADTPDNFQSRRPNTSFCFLDIRSPGLGDTAMYLCATSRDREGTSGTWSSYEQYFGPGTRLTVT.

The chain links TRBV2 to TRBJ2-5; weak D call: TRBD1 (6 bases). From germline, CDR1 is SNHLY and CDR2 FYNNEI. This CDR3 is 12 amino acids long. V dropped 8 bases and J dropped 1 base, with 8 bases sitting between them. CDR3 coding DNA: TGTGCCAGCGACAGGATCCAAGAGACCCAGTACTTC. As protein: CASDRIQETQYF.

The chain combines TRBV18 with TRBJ1-1; 7 nucleotides match TRBD1. The CDR3 consists of 17 residues. Germline CDR1 is KGHSH and CDR2 is LQKENI. V gave up 2 bases and J gave up 1 base; unmatched junction bases: 10. The CDR3 reads CASSPVGRTGGNTEAFF. The CDR3 DNA is TGTGCCAGCTCACCAGTCGGCCGGACAGGCGGGAACACTGAAGCTTTCTTT.

The genes are TRBV2 and TRBJ2-1, with 8 bases matching TRBD1. CDR1 SNHLY and CDR2 FYNNEI come from the germline V gene. The CDR3 spans 14 residues. Losses at the gene ends were 6 bases for V and 4 bases for J; bases not matched to a gene: 5. The CDR3 is CASRGQVEYNEQFF. In DNA, the CDR3 is TGTGCCAGCAGGGGACAGGTGGAATACAATGAGCAGTTCTTC.

This clone was seen only once. The chain combines TRBV4-2 with TRBJ2-6, with 14 bases aligning to TRBD2. V shed 4 bases and J 0 bases; nucleotides not matched to a gene: 2. Per germline, CDR1 LGHNA and CDR2 YNFKEQ. The CDR3 is 18 residues long. CDR3 DNA: TGTGCCAGCAGCCTGGGACTAGCGGGGGTCTCTGGGGCCAACGTCCTGACTTTC. Translation gives CASSLGLAGVSGANVLTF.

As to this clone: This sample also contains other DNA sequences that code for the same CDR3. The V and J genes are TRBV5-1 and TRBJ2-7, with TRBD2 matching over 7 bases. The CDR3 has 14 amino acids. Germline V CDR1 and CDR2: SGHRS, YFSETQ. Trimming at V came to 0 bases and at J to 0 bases, leaving 0 bases not matched to a gene. CDR3 in DNA: TGCGCCAGCAGCTTGGGGACTAGCTCCTACGAGCAGTACTTC. Its translation is CASSLGTSSYEQYF.

This chain links TRBV4-1 with TRBJ1-2, with no clear D. This CDR3 comprises 14 residues. Germline V gives CDR1 MGHRA, CDR2 YSYEKL. V was pared by 1 base and J by 4 bases, with 10 bases between. CDR3: CASSQGTAVYGYTF. The DNA for the CDR3 is TGCGCCAGCAGCCAAGGCACAGCTGTCTATGGCTACACCTTC.